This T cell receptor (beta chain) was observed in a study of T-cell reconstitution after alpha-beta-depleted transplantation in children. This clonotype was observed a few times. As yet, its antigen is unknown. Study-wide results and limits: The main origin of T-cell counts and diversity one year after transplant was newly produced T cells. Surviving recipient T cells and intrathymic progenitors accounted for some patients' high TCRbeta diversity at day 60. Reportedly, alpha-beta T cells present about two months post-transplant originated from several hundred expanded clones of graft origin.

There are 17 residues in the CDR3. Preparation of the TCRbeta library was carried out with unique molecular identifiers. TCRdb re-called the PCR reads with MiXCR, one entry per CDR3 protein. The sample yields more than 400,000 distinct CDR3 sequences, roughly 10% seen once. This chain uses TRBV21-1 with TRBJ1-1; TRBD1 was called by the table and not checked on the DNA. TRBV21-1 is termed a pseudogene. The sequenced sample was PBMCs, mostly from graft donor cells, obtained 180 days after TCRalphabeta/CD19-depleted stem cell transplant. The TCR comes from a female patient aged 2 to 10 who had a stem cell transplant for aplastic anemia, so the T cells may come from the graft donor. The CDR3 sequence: CASSKGNEQGAGTEAFF. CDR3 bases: TGTGCCAGCAGCAAAGGGAATGAACAGGGGGCGGGCACTGAAGCTTTCTTT.